The next 20 T cell receptor beta chains were all read from a single sample in a study of beta chain features in type 1 diabetes. Findings and caveats of the study: Among all four CD4+ subsets, Type 1 diabetes patients had TCRB CDR3s that were moderately but significantly shorter.

These receptors' targets are unknown. The authors reverse transcribed all of the isolated RNA, so sequencing captured expressed TCRB transcripts. The protocol was immunoSEQ multiplex PCR, while the TCRdb copy is restricted to in-frame clones and leaves out a portion. The table records more than 550,000 clones, roughly an eighth of them present only once. The sample taken for sequencing was naive CD4+ T cells from blood. The receptor source for this set is a man between 18 and 35 years old with type 1 diabetes.

The chain has TRBV27 and TRBJ1-5, with 8 bases aligning to TRBD1. V lost 1 base, J lost 2 bases, and 7 bases stayed unmatched. CDR1 MNHEY and CDR2 SMNVEV come from the germline V gene (reference sequence). The CDR3 covers 17 residues. CDR3 nucleotide sequence: TGTGCCAGCAGTTTATTCTTCGGGACAGGAGGCAATCAGCCCCAGCATTTT. Its translation is CASSLFFGTGGNQPQHF.

The chain joins TRBV19 to TRBJ2-4; D not resolved. Germline V lookup: CDR1 LNHDA, CDR2 SQIVND (reference sequence). V was trimmed by 2 bases and J by 1 base, leaving 9 bases between them. This CDR3 has 15 amino acids. CDR3 sequence reads: CASSILARAKNIQYF. CDR3 nucleotides: TGTGCCAGTAGTATACTTGCCCGGGCCAAAAACATTCAGTACTTC. Together with reference TRBV19 and TRBJ2-4, the CDR3 gives the full variable domain: DGGITQSPKYLFRKEGQNVTLSCEQNLNHDAMYWYRQDPGQGLRLIYYSQIVNDFQKGDIAEGYSVSREKKESFPLTVTSAQKNPTAFYLCASSILARAKNIQYFGAGTRLSVL.

The chain employs TRBV5-1 and TRBJ1-5; 8 bases map to TRBD1. Trimming at V came to 4 bases and at J to 6 bases, leaving 6 bases not matched to a gene. This CDR3 contains 14 residues. Germline lookup yields CDR1 SGHRS and CDR2 YFSETQ. The CDR3 here is CASSPGQEIQPQHF. As DNA, the CDR3 is TGCGCCAGCAGCCCGGGACAGGAGATTCAGCCCCAGCATTTT.

The chain couples TRBV29-1 to TRBJ2-5; D might be TRBD1 (7 bases). Trimming removed 5 bases at V and 5 bases at J, with 15 bases between. This CDR3 has 13 amino acids. Germline V gene lookup returns CDR1 SQVTM and CDR2 ANQGSEA. CDR3 loop: CSVSEGAVETQYF. The DNA for the CDR3 is TGCAGCGTTTCGGAGGGGGCCGTTGAGACCCAGTACTTC.

There are a few counts of this clone. The CDR3 DNA reads as TGTGCCAGCCTAAAGAGGAGCGTCCCTAGCACTGAAGCTTTCTTT. This translates into CASLKRSVPSTEAFF. This chain links TRBV21-1 with TRBJ1-1. TRBV21-1 is assigned pseudogene status. This CDR3 has 15 amino acids.

Comment on this clone: Mismatch with germline at one junction end may stem from a read error. The genes are TRBV7-7 and TRBJ2-2, with 8 bases matching TRBD1. CDR3 length: 15 amino acids. Germline CDR1 SSHAT, CDR2 FNYEAQ (reference sequence). This CDR3 reads CASSLGATGAGELFF. The CDR3 DNA reads TGTGCTAGCAGCTTAGGTGCGACAGGGGCCGGGGAGCTGTTTTTT.

This clone was counted between two and nine times. This chain joins TRBV25-1 and TRBJ1-2, with 7 bases aligning to TRBD1. Germline assignment: CDR1 MGHDK and CDR2 SYGVNS. The J segment lost 8 bases and the V segment lost 5 bases, leaving 20 bases of the junction unmatched. This CDR3 is built from 17 residues. CDR3 DNA: TGTGCCAGCAGTCCTCGGACAGGACGAAACCTCTATGGCGGCTACACCTTC. Translating it yields CASSPRTGRNLYGGYTF.

This clone showed up just a few times. The gene calls are TRBV7-3 and TRBJ2-5; TRBD2 matches 12 bases. The germline CDR1 and CDR2 sequences are SGHTA and FQGTGA. V lost 4 bases to trimming and J lost 5 bases; unmatched junction nucleotides: 2. The CDR3 has 14 amino acids. Here the CDR3 reads CASSSGTSGETQYF. CDR3 DNA sequence: TGTGCCAGCAGCTCAGGGACTAGCGGGGAGACCCAGTACTTC.

This chain links TRBV6-5 with TRBJ2-5; TRBD1 agrees at 8 bases. V lost 2 bases, J lost 5 bases, and 4 bases stayed unmatched. Per the germline V gene, CDR1 is MNHEY and CDR2 is SVGAGI. The length of the CDR3 is 14 residues. The CDR3 DNA follows: TGTGCCAGCAGTTACGGCAGGGGGCATGAGACCCAGTACTTC. Its protein is CASSYGRGHETQYF.

The rearrangement joins TRBV28 to TRBJ1-2; 12 bases are a match to TRBD1. The CDR3 extends over 14 amino acids. The junction had 1 base not matched to a gene; V was cut back by 4 bases and J by 4 bases. Per germline, CDR1 MDHEN and CDR2 SYDVKM. CDR3 sequence reads: CASSWDRGPYGYTF. The DNA of the CDR3 is TGTGCCAGCAGTTGGGACAGGGGGCCCTATGGCTACACCTTC.

This chain connects TRBV30 to TRBJ2-7; TRBD1 matches 7 bases. Trimming removed 0 bases from V and 2 bases from J; junction bases left unmatched: 4. Germline V gives CDR1 GTSNPN, CDR2 SVGIG (reference sequence). The CDR3 loop spans 14 amino acids. This CDR3 is CAWSVRQGAYEQYF. The CDR3 coding sequence is TGTGCCTGGAGTGTAAGGCAGGGGGCCTACGAGCAGTACTTC.

J is TRBJ2-7 and V is TRBV9, with a possible D match to TRBD1 (6 bases). Germline V CDR1 and CDR2: SGDLS, YYNGEE. V lost 2 bases to trimming and J lost 7 bases, with 22 bases between them. The length of the CDR3 is 16 residues. The CDR3 coding sequence is TGTGCCAGCAGCGTGGCAGGGGTGTCCGTCTTGGGTGAGCAGTACTTC. It yields the protein CASSVAGVSVLGEQYF.

The chain joins TRBV29-1 to TRBJ1-5; D is undetermined. The V end lost 4 bases, the J end lost 5 bases, and 6 bases lay between the germline ends. The CDR3 has 11 amino acids. The V gene's germline CDR1 is SQVTM and CDR2 ANQGSEA. The CDR3 spells CSVGSDQPQHF. In DNA, the CDR3 is TGCAGCGTTGGTTCAGATCAGCCCCAGCATTTT.

V is TRBV30 and J is TRBJ1-4; D is undetermined. CDR1 GTSNPN and CDR2 SVGIG come from the germline V gene (reference sequence). The CDR3 runs to 14 residues. V was clipped by 4 bases and J by 7 bases, with 16 bases between them. The CDR3 nucleotides read TGTGCCTGGACCGTCCATGGGCTCGGTGAAAAACTGTTTTTT. This gives the protein CAWTVHGLGEKLFF.

This clone showed up just a few times. The J gene is TRBJ2-7, the V gene TRBV2; D is undetermined. Trimming stripped 0 bases from V and 3 bases from J, with 15 bases between. From germline, CDR1 is SNHLY and CDR2 FYNNEI. The length of the CDR3 is 16 residues. CDR3 bases: TGTGCCAGCAGTGAAGCGCTTCGGGTTAACGTCTACGAGCAGTACTTC. It codes for CASSEALRVNVYEQYF.

The rearrangement links TRBV4-3 to TRBJ2-5; no firm D call. Per germline, CDR1 LGHNA and CDR2 YSLEER. This CDR3 comprises 13 residues. Between the trimmed V and J ends, which lost 0 bases and 5 bases, there was a span of 7 bases. In DNA, the CDR3 is TGCGCCAGCAGCCAAGATCTGAAGGAGACCCAGTACTTC. Translating gives CASSQDLKETQYF.

The J gene is TRBJ1-5, the V gene TRBV5-6; D is perhaps TRBD1 (5 bases). Trimming took 4 bases from V and 4 from J, leaving 9 bases between them. Germline values: CDR1 SGHDT, CDR2 YYEEEE. The CDR3 covers 13 residues. The CDR3 loop reads CASSPGQNQPQHF. CDR3 sequence (DNA): TGTGCCAGCAGCCCGGGGCAAAATCAGCCCCAGCATTTT.

The rearrangement joins TRBV28 to TRBJ1-5, with D possibly TRBD1 on 6 matching bases. V lost 7 bases and J lost 7, with 14 bases in between. The CDR3 sequence is 13 residues long. Germline V gene sequence: CDR1 MDHEN, CDR2 SYDVKM. The CDR3: CASMGQGRQPQHF. CDR3 bases: TGTGCCAGCATGGGTCAGGGGAGGCAGCCCCAGCATTTT. Variable domain in full (rest from reference TRBV28 and TRBJ1-5): DVKVTQSSRYLVKRTGEKVFLECVQDMDHENMFWYRQDPGLGLRLIYFSYDVKMKEKGDIPEGYSVSREKKERFSLILESASTNQTSMYLCASMGQGRQPQHFGDGTRLSIL.

Written as DNA, the CDR3 is TGTGCCAGCAACCTCTTGAGGCACTATGGCTACACCTTC. It yields the protein CASNLLRHYGYTF. The chain joins TRBV2 to TRBJ1-2; D gene unclear. V gave up 7 bases and J gave up 3 bases, with 12 bases separating them. Germline V gene data show CDR1 as SNHLY and CDR2 as FYNNEI. The CDR3 spans 13 residues. Full variable domain (missing parts from reference TRBV2 and TRBJ1-2): EPEVTQTPSHQVTQMGQEVILRCVPISNHLYFYWYRQILGQKVEFLVSFYNNEISEKSEIFDDQFSVERPDGSNFTLKIRSTKLEDSAMYFCASNLLRHYGYTFGSGTRLTVV.

About this clone: Other DNA sequences of this sample code for an identical CDR3. The chain employs TRBV7-9 and TRBJ2-2; no firm D call. The CDR3 covers 11 residues. In germline, CDR1 is SEHNR, CDR2 FQNEAQ (reference sequence). V lost 5 bases and J 5 bases, leaving 3 bases between the germline ends. The CDR3 DNA sequence: TGTGCCAGCAGCATAACCGGGGAGCTGTTTTTT. Translating gives CASSITGELFF.